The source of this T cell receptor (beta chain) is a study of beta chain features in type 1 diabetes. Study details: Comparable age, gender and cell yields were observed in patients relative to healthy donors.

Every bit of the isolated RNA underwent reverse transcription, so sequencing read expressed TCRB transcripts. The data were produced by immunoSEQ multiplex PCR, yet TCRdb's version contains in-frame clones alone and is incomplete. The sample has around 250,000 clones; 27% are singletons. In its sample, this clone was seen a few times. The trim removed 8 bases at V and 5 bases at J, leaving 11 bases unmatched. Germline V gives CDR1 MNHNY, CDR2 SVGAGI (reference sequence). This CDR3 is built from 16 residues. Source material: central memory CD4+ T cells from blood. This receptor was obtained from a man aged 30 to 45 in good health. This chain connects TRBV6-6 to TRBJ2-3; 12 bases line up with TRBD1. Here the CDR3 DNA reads TGTGCCAGCTCTTCTCCGGGACAGGGGGCGGGAGATACGCAGTATTTT. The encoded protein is CASSSPGQGAGDTQYF.